The TCR beta chain under discussion was sequenced for a study of T cell responses to AZD1222 COVID-19 vaccine. V lost 4 bases and J 0 bases, leaving 14 bases between the germline ends. The CDR3 covers 16 residues. Germline V gene lookup returns CDR1 SGHKS and CDR2 YYEKEE (reference sequence). The data were produced by immunoSEQ multiplex PCR, yet TCRdb's version contains in-frame clones alone and is incomplete. The profile covers some 170,000 clones, with approximately 90% appearing a single time and 2.5% to 3% taken by the ten largest. On this clone itself: Its matching antigen is unknown.

Study results and limitations: Spike as a whole was targeted by vaccine-associated CD4 TCRs, dominant at 160-218 and 743-854. Increased Spike-specific TCR breadth and depth were observed after two AZD1222 doses.

The TCR originated in an adult in good health. This specimen consisted of peripheral blood, obtained on day 0 of AZD1222 vaccination. V is TRBV5-5 and J is TRBJ1-3; no definite D call. DNA of the CDR3: TGTGCCAGCAGCCCGGACGGCATCTACTCTGGAAACACCATATATTTT. Translation gives CASSPDGIYSGNTIYF.